The next 12 T cell receptor beta chains were all read from a single sample in a study of cytotoxic CD8 clonotypes in ibrutinib-treated CLL. Assay used: immunoSEQ multiplex PCR; TCRdb lists only in-frame clones, some missing. This table holds roughly 76,000 clones, around 81% found once. Sequenced material: PBMCs, taken at disease progression, from a patient treated with ibrutinib. Receptors originate from a human donor with chronic lymphocytic leukemia.

The rearrangement uses TRBV27 and TRBJ1-2; D is uncertain. Germline V gene lookup returns CDR1 MNHEY and CDR2 SMNVEV (reference sequence). CDR3 length: 14 amino acids. V dropped 3 bases and J dropped 5 bases, with 13 bases sitting between them. The CDR3: CASSFLPQGYGYTF. CDR3 bases: TGTGCCAGCAGTTTCTTGCCCCAAGGTTATGGCTACACCTTC.

The chain recombines TRBV13 with TRBJ1-2; D unresolved. V was shortened by 8 bases and J by 3 bases, with 13 bases between the two germline ends. The CDR3 has 13 amino acids. Germline CDR1 PRHDT, CDR2 FYEKMQ (reference sequence). CDR3 nucleotide sequence: TGTGCCAGCTCTAGGTTCTTGGACTATGGCTACACCTTC. This translates into CASSRFLDYGYTF.

The table lists this clone with a few counts. The chain recombines TRBV2 with TRBJ2-2, with TRBD2 matching over 7 bases. Trimming took 4 bases from V and 6 from J; bases not matched to a gene: 11. The CDR3 spans 16 residues. Germline V gene data show CDR1 as SNHLY and CDR2 as FYNNEI. The CDR3 sequence is CASSVASGVPAGELFF. The CDR3 nucleotides read TGTGCCAGCAGTGTGGCTAGCGGCGTACCAGCCGGGGAGCTGTTTTTT.

V is TRBV7-6 and J is TRBJ1-5, with 11 bases fitting TRBD1. Losses at the gene ends were 4 bases for V and 3 bases for J; bases not matched to a gene: 8. The length of the CDR3 is 17 residues. Germline CDR1 is SGHVS and CDR2 is FNYEAQ. The CDR3 reads CASSSGTGGRDNQPQHF. CDR3 coding DNA: TGTGCCAGCAGCTCTGGGACAGGGGGTAGGGACAATCAGCCCCAGCATTTT.

This clone was recorded a few times. The rearrangement uses TRBV5-1 and TRBJ1-1; the D is unclear. Germline values: CDR1 SGHRS, CDR2 YFSETQ. The CDR3 is 15 amino acids. V was cut by 0 bases and J by 0 bases, with 9 bases left in between. CDR3 sequence (DNA): TGCGCCAGCAGCTTGGATAGGCAAATGAACACTGAAGCTTTCTTT. This encodes CASSLDRQMNTEAFF.

The CDR3 sequence is CASSFLAGHSYEQYF. The CDR3 nucleotides read TGTGCCAGCAGTTTCCTAGCGGGACACTCCTACGAGCAGTACTTC. The chain carries TRBV6-6 and TRBJ2-7; TRBD2 matches at 9 bases. The V gene end was trimmed by 4 bases and the J gene end by 0 bases; junction bases not matched to a gene: 4. The CDR3 consists of 15 residues. Germline V gives CDR1 MNHNY, CDR2 SVGAGI (reference sequence).

This clone was counted between two and nine times. CDR3 sequence: CSIRTGTDTQYF. DNA for the CDR3: TGCAGCATTCGGACAGGCACAGATACGCAGTATTTT. The chain links TRBV29-1 to TRBJ2-3; a possible D gene is TRBD1 (6 bases). V lost 8 bases and J lost 1, with 10 bases in between. Germline V CDR1 and CDR2: SQVTM, ANQGSEA. The CDR3 has 12 amino acids.

The V gene is TRBV5-1, the J gene TRBJ1-1, with D perhaps TRBD1 (5 bases). V dropped 0 bases and J dropped 0 bases, with 12 bases sitting between them. Looked up from germline, CDR1 is SGHRS and CDR2 is YFSETQ. There are 16 residues in the CDR3. This chain's CDR3 is CASSLGKQVVNTEAFF. The DNA for the CDR3 is TGCGCCAGCAGCTTGGGGAAACAGGTTGTGAACACTGAAGCTTTCTTT.

The chain has TRBV18 and TRBJ1-3; a weak D match, TRBD1 (5 bases). This CDR3 contains 16 residues. V shed 1 base and J shed 0 bases, with 10 bases lying between them. The germline V gene has CDR1 KGHSH and CDR2 LQKENI. CDR3 in amino acids: CASSPLSGDSGNTIYF. The CDR3 bases are TGTGCCAGCTCACCACTATCGGGGGACTCTGGAAACACCATATATTTT.

The V call is TRBV5-6, the J call TRBJ1-4, with TRBD1 identical over 8 bases. J gave up 7 bases and V 4 bases, and 9 bases lay outside the gene matches. The germline gives CDR1 SGHDT, CDR2 YYEEEE. The CDR3 length is 15 residues. CDR3 sequence (DNA): TGTGCCAGCAGCATGAGGACAGGGCGGGTTGAAAAACTGTTTTTT. It yields the protein CASSMRTGRVEKLFF.

The chain carries TRBV6-1 and TRBJ2-7; 9 bases are a match to TRBD1. J gave up 2 bases and V 6 bases, and 8 bases lay outside the gene matches. This CDR3 region has 15 residues. Germline V gene data show CDR1 as MNHNS and CDR2 as SASEGT. CDR3 nucleotides: TGTGCCAGCAGCCTACAGGGGGCCGCCGCCTACGAGCAGTACTTC. Translation: CASSLQGAAAYEQYF.

The chain couples TRBV28 to TRBJ2-7, with a possible D match to TRBD1 (6 bases). V gave up 8 bases and J gave up 2 bases, with 7 bases separating them. The germline V gene has CDR1 MDHEN and CDR2 SYDVKM. The CDR3 contains 11 residues. CDR3 sequence (DNA): TGTGCCAGCGAGGGGGCCTACGAGCAGTACTTC. Residues: CASEGAYEQYF.